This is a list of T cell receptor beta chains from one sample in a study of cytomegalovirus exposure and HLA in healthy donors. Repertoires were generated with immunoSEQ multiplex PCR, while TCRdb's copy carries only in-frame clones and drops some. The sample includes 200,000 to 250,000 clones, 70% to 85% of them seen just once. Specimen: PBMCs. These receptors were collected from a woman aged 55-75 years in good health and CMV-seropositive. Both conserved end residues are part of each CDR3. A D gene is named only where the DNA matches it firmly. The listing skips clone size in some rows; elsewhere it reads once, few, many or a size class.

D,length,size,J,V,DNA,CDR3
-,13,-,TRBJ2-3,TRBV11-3,TGTGCCAGCAGCTTCACAGATGCAGATACGCAGTATTTT,CASSFTDADTQYF
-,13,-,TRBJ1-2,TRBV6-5,TGTGCCAGCAGTTTAGGACAGTCGAGCCGCTACACCTTC,CASSLGQSSRYTF
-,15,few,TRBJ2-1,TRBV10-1,TGCGCCAGCAGTGAGCAGGGTTCGGGTGAGGATGAGCAGTTCTTC,CASSEQGSGEDEQFF
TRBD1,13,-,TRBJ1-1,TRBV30,TGTGCCTGGGACAGGGTCACGAACACTGAAGCTTTCTTT,CAWDRVTNTEAFF
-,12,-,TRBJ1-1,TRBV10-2,TGCGCCAGCGGACAGACAAACACTGAAGCTTTCTTT,CASGQTNTEAFF
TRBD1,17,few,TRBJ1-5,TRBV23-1,TGCGCCAGCAGTCAATCCGGGGACAGGGGGAGCAATCAGCCCCAGCATTTT,CASSQSGDRGSNQPQHF
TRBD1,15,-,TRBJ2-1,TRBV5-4,TGTGCCAGCAGCTCCGGGACAGCCGGCAGCAATGAGCAGTTCTTC,CASSSGTAGSNEQFF
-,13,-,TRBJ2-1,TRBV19,TGTGCCAGTAGTATACGGCCAGGGTATGAGCAGTTCTTC,CASSIRPGYEQFF
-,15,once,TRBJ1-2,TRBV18,TGTGCCAGCTCACCAGCGACAGATTTTCTATATGGCTACACCTTC,CASSPATDFLYGYTF
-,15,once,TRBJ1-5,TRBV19,TGTGCCAGTAGCCAGGGACTACGAGGAAATCAGCCCCAGCATTTT,CASSQGLRGNQPQHF
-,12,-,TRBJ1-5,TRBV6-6,TGTGCCAGCAGCACACCCACCCAGCCCCAGCATTTT,CASSTPTQPQHF
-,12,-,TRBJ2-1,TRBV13,TGTGCCAGCAGCCGCTCGGGGGTTCGGCAGTTCTTC,CASSRSGVRQFF
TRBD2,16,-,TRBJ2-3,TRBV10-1,TGCGCCAGCAGTGAAGGCTGGGAAACTAGCGGGGGGCCGCAGTATTTT,CASSEGWETSGGPQYF
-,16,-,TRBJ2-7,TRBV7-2,TGTGCCAGCAGCTTAGTCGGCGGGGGCAGCTCCTACGAGCAGTACTTC,CASSLVGGGSSYEQYF
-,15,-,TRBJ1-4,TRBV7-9,TGTGCCAGCAGCTTAGCGAACGGGGTTGGGGAAAAACTGTTTTTT,CASSLANGVGEKLFF
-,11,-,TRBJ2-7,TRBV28,TGTGCCAGCAGTCCACTTAACGAGCAGTACTTC,CASSPLNEQYF
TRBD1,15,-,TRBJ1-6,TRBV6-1,TGTGCCAGCAGGGGACGACAGGGTAGGGGTTCACCCCTCCACTTT,CASRGRQGRGSPLHF
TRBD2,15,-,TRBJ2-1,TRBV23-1,TGCGCCAGCAGTGTTCGGGGGGGCAAGTACAATGAGCAGTTCTTC,CASSVRGGKYNEQFF
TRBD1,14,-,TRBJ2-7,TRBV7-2,TGTGCCAGCAGCCCGGACAGGTTCTCCTACGAGCAGTACTTC,CASSPDRFSYEQYF
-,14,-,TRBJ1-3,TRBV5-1,TGCGCCAGCAGCCCGGGGACTGACGGGAACACCATATATTTT,CASSPGTDGNTIYF
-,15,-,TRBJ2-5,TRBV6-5,TGTGCCAGCAGTCTCTACCTGAAGGGGCAGGAGACCCAGTACTTC,CASSLYLKGQETQYF
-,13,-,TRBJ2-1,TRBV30,TGTGCCTTGGTTTCGGGGTCCTACAATGAGCAGTTCTTC,CALVSGSYNEQFF
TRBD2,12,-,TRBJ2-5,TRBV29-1,TGCAGCGTTGCGAGCGGGGAAGAGACCCAGTACTTC,CSVASGEETQYF
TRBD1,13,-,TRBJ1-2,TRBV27,TGTGCCAGCAGCCCGGACAGGAACTATGGCTACACCTTC,CASSPDRNYGYTF
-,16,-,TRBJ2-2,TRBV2,TGTGCCAGCAGTGAAGTGGGGCCAGGGAACACCGGGGAGCTGTTTTTT,CASSEVGPGNTGELFF
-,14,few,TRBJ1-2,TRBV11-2,TGTGCCAGCAGCTTGATGACAGCATCATATGGCTACACCTTC,CASSLMTASYGYTF
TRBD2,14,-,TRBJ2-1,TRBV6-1,TGTGCCAGCAGTGGACTAGCGGGAGGGTATGAGCAGTTCTTC,CASSGLAGGYEQFF
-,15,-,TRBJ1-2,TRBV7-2,TGTGCCAGCACCCGCTCGCGGATAGCTAACTATGGCTACACCTTC,CASTRSRIANYGYTF
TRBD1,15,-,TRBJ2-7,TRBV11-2,TGTGCCAGCAGCATGGACAGGACGAGCTCCTACGAGCAGTACTTC,CASSMDRTSSYEQYF
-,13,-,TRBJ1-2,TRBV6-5,TGTGCCAGCAGGTCAGGGAACGACTATGGCTACACCTTC,CASRSGNDYGYTF
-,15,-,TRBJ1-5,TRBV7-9,TGTGCCAGCAGCTTAGGGACAGTTCCTAATCAGCCCCAGCATTTT,CASSLGTVPNQPQHF
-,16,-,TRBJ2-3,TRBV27,TGTGCCAGCAGTTCACCGGTCGGGTCTAGCACAGATACGCAGTATTTT,CASSSPVGSSTDTQYF
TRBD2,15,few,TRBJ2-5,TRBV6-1,TGTGCCAGCAGTGAAGGTCGGGGGGGCGGAGAGACCCAGTACTTC,CASSEGRGGGETQYF
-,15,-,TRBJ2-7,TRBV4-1,TGCGCCAGCAGCCAAGAATGGGCACGATACTACGAGCAGTACTTC,CASSQEWARYYEQYF
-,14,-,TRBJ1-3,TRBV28,TGTGCCAGCAGTTCTCCCAGCTCTGGAAACACCATATATTTT,CASSSPSSGNTIYF
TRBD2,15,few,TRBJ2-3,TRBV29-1,TGCAGCGTTGCGAGGACTAGCGGGAACGGAGATACGCAGTATTTT,CSVARTSGNGDTQYF
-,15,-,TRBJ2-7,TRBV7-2,TGTGCCAGCAGCTTAGCTGGGGCGCTCTCCTACGAGCAGTACTTC,CASSLAGALSYEQYF
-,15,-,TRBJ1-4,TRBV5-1,TGCGCCAGCAGCTTGGCCAATGGGCAGAATGAAAAACTGTTTTTT,CASSLANGQNEKLFF
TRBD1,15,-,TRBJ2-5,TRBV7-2,TGTGCCAGCAGCTTAGTGACGACAGGGGTAGAGACCCAGTACTTC,CASSLVTTGVETQYF
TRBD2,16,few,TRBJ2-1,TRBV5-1,TGCGCCAGCAGCACAACCGGGACTAGCGGATACAATGAGCAGTTCTTC,CASSTTGTSGYNEQFF
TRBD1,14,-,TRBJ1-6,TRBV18,TGTGCCAGCTCACCAACAGGGGAAGGGTCACCCCTCCACTTT,CASSPTGEGSPLHF
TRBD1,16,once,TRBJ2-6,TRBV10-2,TGCGCCAGCATTGGGACAGGGCATTCTGGGGCCAACGTCCTGACTTTC,CASIGTGHSGANVLTF
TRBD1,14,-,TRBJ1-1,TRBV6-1,TGTGCCAGCAGCCCAGGGGGCAGGGACACTGAAGCTTTCTTT,CASSPGGRDTEAFF
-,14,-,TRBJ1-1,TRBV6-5,TGTGCCAGCAGTTACTCGTCGGGTCGGTATGAAGCTTTCTTT,CASSYSSGRYEAFF
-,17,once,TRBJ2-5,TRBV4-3,TGCGCCAGCAGCCCCACCTATAGACGGGGTGGGCAAGAGACCCAGTACTTC,CASSPTYRRGGQETQYF
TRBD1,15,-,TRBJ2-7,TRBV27,TGTGCCAGCAGTACACAGGGGGCTGAATCCTACGAGCAGTACTTC,CASSTQGAESYEQYF
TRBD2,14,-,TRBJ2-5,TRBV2,TGTGCCAGCAGTTTGGGACTAGCGAAAGAGACCCAGTACTTC,CASSLGLAKETQYF